This TCR beta chain was recovered during a study of OX40 agonist ivuxolimab in advanced cancers. With 0 bases removed from V and 4 bases from J, the gap between germline ends came to 12 bases. Looked up from germline, CDR1 is MGHRA and CDR2 is YSYEKL. The CDR3 length is 15 residues. Assay: immunoSEQ multiplex PCR; the TCRdb copy retains only in-frame clones and omits some. The top ten hold 0.53% of the sample, which has 70,000 to 75,000 clones, 85% seen once. Sequenced here: CD4+ or CD8+ T cells sorted from blood, sampled in a trial of the OX40 agonist ivuxolimab. This TCR was recovered from an adult with an advanced solid tumor such as melanoma, head and neck, liver or kidney cancer. The rearrangement uses TRBV4-1 and TRBJ2-5; either TRBD1 or TRBD2 may fit D (5 bases each). The DNA of the CDR3 is TGCGCCAGCAGCCAAGAAGGACATGGGGGAGAGACCCAGTACTTC. Residues: CASSQEGHGGETQYF.